This paragraph reports one T cell receptor (beta chain). Antigen unknown. These data originate in a study of long-term antiretroviral therapy in people with HIV. The study used samples holding about 0.9-11 million cryopreserved PBMC before DNA extraction. The assay used was immunoSEQ (version v3.0), run at survey level. Profiled with immunoSEQ multiplex PCR; TCRdb holds only in-frame clones, not every one. The sample lists about 29,000 clones; nearly 97% were seen once. Study-wide results and caveats: Gathering of blood took place between 2004 and 2017, possibly under older ART regimens. CDR3 lengths in HIV samples spanned a narrower range than controls. Upon ART, diversity increased but remained lower than transplant donor controls.

V dropped 2 bases and J dropped 4 bases, with 14 bases sitting between them. CDR3 size: 15 residues. CDR1 and CDR2 from the germline V gene are MNHEY and SVGAGI. The V gene is TRBV6-5, the J gene TRBJ2-5, with D perhaps matching TRBD1 (6 bases). This TCR came from a man aged 30-40 years with HIV. The source material was unsorted PBMCs, sampled 5.3 years after starting antiretroviral therapy. The chain's CDR3 is CASSYDTTGTETQYF. The CDR3 DNA reads TGTGCCAGCAGTTACGACACTACAGGGACAGAGACCCAGTACTTC.